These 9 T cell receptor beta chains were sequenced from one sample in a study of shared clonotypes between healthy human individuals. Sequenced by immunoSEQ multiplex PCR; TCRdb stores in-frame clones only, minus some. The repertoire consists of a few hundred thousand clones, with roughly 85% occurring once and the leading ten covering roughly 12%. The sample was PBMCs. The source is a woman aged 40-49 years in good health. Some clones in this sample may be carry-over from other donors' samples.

The CDR3, as DNA: TGTGCCAGCTCACCAGGGACTAGCTTCCACGAGCAGTACTTC. This sequence encodes CASSPGTSFHEQYF. The chain is built from TRBV18 and TRBJ2-7, with TRBD2 identical over 9 bases. Germline CDR1 and CDR2: KGHSH and LQKENI. V was pared by 2 bases and J by 5 bases, with 4 bases of the junction left unmatched. CDR3 size: 14 residues.

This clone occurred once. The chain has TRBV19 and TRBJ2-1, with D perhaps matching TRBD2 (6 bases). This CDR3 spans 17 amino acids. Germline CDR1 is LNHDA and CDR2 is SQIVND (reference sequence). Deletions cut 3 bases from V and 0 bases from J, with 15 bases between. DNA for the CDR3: TGTGCCAGTAGTATCCCGGGAGACCCGAGCTCCTACAATGAGCAGTTCTTC. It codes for CASSIPGDPSSYNEQFF. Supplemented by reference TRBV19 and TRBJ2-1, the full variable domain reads DGGITQSPKYLFRKEGQNVTLSCEQNLNHDAMYWYRQDPGQGLRLIYYSQIVNDFQKGDIAEGYSVSREKKESFPLTVTSAQKNPTAFYLCASSIPGDPSSYNEQFFGPGTRLTVL.

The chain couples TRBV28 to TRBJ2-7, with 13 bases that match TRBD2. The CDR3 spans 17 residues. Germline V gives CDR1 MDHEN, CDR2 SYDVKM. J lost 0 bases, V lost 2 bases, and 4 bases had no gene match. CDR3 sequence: CASSLPGLAGVSYEQYF. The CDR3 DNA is TGTGCCAGCAGTTTACCTGGACTAGCGGGAGTCTCCTACGAGCAGTACTTC.

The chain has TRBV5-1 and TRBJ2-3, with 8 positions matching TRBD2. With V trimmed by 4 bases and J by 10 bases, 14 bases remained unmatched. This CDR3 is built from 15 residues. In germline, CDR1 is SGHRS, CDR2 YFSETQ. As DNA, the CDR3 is TGCGCCAGCAGCGATTCGAGCGGGAGAGGGAATGCGCAGTATTTT. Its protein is CASSDSSGRGNAQYF.

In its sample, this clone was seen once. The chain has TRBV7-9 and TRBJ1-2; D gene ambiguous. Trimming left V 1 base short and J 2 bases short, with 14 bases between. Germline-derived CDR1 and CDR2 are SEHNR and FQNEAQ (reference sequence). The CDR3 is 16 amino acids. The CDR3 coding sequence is TGTGCCAGCAGCTTAGAATGGATCCGGGGAAACTATGGCTACACCTTC. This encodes CASSLEWIRGNYGYTF.

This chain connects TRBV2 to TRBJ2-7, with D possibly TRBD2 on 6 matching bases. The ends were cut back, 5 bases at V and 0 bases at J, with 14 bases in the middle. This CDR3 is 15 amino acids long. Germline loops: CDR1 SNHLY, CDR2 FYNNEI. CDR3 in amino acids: CASSLSGGPSYEQYF. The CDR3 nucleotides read TGTGCCAGCAGTCTTAGCGGTGGCCCCTCCTACGAGCAGTACTTC. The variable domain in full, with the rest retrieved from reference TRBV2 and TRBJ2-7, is EPEVTQTPSHQVTQMGQEVILRCVPISNHLYFYWYRQILGQKVEFLVSFYNNEISEKSEIFDDQFSVERPDGSNFTLKIRSTKLEDSAMYFCASSLSGGPSYEQYFGPGTRLTVT.

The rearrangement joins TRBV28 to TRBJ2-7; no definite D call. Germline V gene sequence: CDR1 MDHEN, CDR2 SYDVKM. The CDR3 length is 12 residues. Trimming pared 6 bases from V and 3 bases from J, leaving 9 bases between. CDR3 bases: TGTGCCAGCAGGGGGAACTTCTACGAGCAGTACTTC. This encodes CASRGNFYEQYF.

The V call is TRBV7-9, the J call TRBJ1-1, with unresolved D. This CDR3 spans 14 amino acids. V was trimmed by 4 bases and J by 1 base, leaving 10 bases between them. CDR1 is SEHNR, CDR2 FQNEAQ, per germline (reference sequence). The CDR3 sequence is CASSYPEGNTEAFF. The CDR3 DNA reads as TGTGCCAGCAGCTACCCTGAGGGGAACACTGAAGCTTTCTTT. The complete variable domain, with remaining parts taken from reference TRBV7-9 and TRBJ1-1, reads DTGVSQNPRHKITKRGQNVTFRCDPISEHNRLYWYRQTLGQGPEFLTYFQNEAQLEKSRLLSDRFSAERPKGSFSTLEIQRTEQGDSAMYLCASSYPEGNTEAFFGQGTRLTVV.

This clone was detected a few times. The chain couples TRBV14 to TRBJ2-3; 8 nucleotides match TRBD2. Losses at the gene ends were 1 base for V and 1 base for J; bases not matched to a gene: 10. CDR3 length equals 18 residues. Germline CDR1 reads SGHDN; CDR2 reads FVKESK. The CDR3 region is CASSQGAGLGFGTDTQYF. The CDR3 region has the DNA TGTGCCAGCAGCCAAGGAGCGGGACTAGGATTTGGCACAGATACGCAGTATTTT.